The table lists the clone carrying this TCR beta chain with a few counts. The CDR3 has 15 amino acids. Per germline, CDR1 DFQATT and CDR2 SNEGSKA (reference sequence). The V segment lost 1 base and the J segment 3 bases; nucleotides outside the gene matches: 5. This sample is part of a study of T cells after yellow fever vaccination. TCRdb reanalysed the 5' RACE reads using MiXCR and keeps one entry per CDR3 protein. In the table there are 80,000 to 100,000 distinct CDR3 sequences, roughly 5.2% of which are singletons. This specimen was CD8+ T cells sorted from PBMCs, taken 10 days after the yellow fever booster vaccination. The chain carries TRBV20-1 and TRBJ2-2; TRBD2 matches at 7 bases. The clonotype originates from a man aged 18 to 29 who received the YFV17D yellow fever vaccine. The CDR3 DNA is TGCAGTGCTAGAGTGGAGGGGAGGGACACCGGGGAGCTGTTTTTT. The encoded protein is CSARVEGRDTGELFF.